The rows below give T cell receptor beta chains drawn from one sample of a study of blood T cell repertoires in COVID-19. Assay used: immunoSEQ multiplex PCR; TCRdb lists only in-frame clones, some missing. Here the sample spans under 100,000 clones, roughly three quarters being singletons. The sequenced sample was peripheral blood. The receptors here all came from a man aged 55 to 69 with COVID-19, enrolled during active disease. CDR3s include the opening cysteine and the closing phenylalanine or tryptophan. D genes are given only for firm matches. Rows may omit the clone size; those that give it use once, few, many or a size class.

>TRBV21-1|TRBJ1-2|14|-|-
TGTGCCAGCAGCAAGGTGGGGCAGGGCTATGGCTACACCTTC
CASSKVGQGYGYTF
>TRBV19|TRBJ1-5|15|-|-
TGTGCCAGTAGAGACAGGCCTATCTCCAATCAGCCCCAGCATTTT
CASRDRPISNQPQHF
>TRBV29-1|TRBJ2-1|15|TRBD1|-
TGCAGCGTTGAAGTAGGGGGACAGGCCATGAATGAGCAGTTCTTC
CSVEVGGQAMNEQFF
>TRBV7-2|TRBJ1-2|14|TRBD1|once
TGTGCCAGCAGCTGGCCGGGACAGTCAAGAGGCTACACCTTC
CASSWPGQSRGYTF
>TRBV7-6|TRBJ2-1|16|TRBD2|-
TGTGCCAGCAGCCCCTCGGGAAGCGGGAGTACCAATGAGCAGTTCTTC
CASSPSGSGSTNEQFF
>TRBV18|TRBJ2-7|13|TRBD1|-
TGTGCCAGCTCACCAGGGACAGGAGGCGAGCAGTACTTC
CASSPGTGGEQYF
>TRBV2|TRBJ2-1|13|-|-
TGTGCCAGCAGTGATAGGGGGACGGGAGAGCAGTTCTTC
CASSDRGTGEQFF
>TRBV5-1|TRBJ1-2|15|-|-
TGCGCCAGCAGCAGCGAGCCGGAGGTCAACTATGGCTACACCTTC
CASSSEPEVNYGYTF
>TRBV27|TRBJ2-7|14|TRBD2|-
TGTGCCAGCAGTTTAATAGCGGGAAGCTACGAGCAGTACTTC
CASSLIAGSYEQYF
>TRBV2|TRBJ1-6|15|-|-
TGTGCCAGCAGTGAAGCGGGCAGGGGTGGGTCACCCCTCCACTTT
CASSEAGRGGSPLHF
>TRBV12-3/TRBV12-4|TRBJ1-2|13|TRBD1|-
TGTGCCAGCAGGCGGGACAGTAACTATGGCTACACCTTC
CASRRDSNYGYTF
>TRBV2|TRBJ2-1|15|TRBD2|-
TGTGCCAGCATTCCCTGGACTAGCGGCTACAATGAGCAGTTCTTC
CASIPWTSGYNEQFF
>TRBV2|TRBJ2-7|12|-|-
TGTGCCAGCTTGGGGGGCTCCTACGAGCAGTACTTC
CASLGGSYEQYF
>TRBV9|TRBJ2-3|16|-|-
TGTGCCAGCTTGGCGGATGGGGGAGGATCCACAGATACGCAGTATTTT
CASLADGGGSTDTQYF
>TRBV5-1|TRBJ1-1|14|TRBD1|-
TGCGCCAGCAGCAGACAGGGTGGAGACACTGAAGCTTTCTTT
CASSRQGGDTEAFF
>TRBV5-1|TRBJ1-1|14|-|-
TGCGCCAGCAGCTTTGGGGGCCCGAACACTGAAGCTTTCTTT
CASSFGGPNTEAFF
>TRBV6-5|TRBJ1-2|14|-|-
TGTGCCAGCAGTTCGCCGTCCAGGGATTATGGCTACACCTTC
CASSSPSRDYGYTF
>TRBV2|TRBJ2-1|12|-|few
TGTGCCAGCAGTGACTTAGCTCGAGAGCAGTTCTTC
CASSDLAREQFF
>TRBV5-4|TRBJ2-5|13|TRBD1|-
TGTGCCAGCAGCTCGGGACAGAAAGAGACCCAGTACTTC
CASSSGQKETQYF
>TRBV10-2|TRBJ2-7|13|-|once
TGCGCCAGCAGTGAGTCGACAAAATACGAGCAGTACTTC
CASSESTKYEQYF
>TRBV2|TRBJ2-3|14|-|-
TGTGCCAGCAGTCAGGGGGGCGGCACAGATACGCAGTATTTT
CASSQGGGTDTQYF